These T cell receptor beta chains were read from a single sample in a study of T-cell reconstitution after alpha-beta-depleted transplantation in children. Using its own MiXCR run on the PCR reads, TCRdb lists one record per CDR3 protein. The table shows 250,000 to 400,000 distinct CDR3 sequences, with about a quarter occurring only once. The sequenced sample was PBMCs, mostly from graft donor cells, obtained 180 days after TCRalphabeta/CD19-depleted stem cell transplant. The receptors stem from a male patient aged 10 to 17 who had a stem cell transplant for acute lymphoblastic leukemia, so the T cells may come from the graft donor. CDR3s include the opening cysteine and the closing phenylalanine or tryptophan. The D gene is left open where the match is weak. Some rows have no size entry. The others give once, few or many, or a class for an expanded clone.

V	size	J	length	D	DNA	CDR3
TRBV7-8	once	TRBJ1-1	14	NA	TGTGCCAGCAGCCCAGTCACAGGTAACACTGAAGCTTTCTTT	CASSPVTGNTEAFF
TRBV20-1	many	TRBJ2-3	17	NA	TGCAGTGCCACTGGCAGGGGGGGTTTTTATGGCACAGATACGCAGTATTTT	CSATGRGGFYGTDTQYF
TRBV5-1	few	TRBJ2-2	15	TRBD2	TGCGCCAGCAGAAGCGGGATTCAGAACACCGGGGAGCTGTTTTTT	CASRSGIQNTGELFF
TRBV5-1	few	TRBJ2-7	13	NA	TGCGCCAGCAGCTTGTGGGGTACCTACGAGCAGTACTTC	CASSLWGTYEQYF
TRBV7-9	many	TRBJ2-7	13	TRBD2	TGTGCCAGCAGCTTGGGGGGGACCTACGAGCAGTACTTC	CASSLGGTYEQYF
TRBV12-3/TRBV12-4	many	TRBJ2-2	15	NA	TGTGCCAGCACCCCGGACAGCTACTCAACCGGGGAGCTGTTTTTT	CASTPDSYSTGELFF
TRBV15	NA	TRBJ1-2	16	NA	TGTGCCACCAGCAGAGATCGGCCACAGGGATCCTATGGCTACACCTTC	CATSRDRPQGSYGYTF
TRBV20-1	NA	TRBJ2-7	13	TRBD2	TGCAGTGCTAGTAGCGGGAGTATCCACGAGCAGTACTTC	CSASSGSIHEQYF
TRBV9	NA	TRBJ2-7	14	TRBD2	TGTGCCAGCAGCGTAGCACTAGCGGGCCACGAGCAGTACTTC	CASSVALAGHEQYF
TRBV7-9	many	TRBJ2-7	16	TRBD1	TGTGCCAGCAGCCCAGAGCCGGGACAGGTCACCTACGAGCAGTACTTC	CASSPEPGQVTYEQYF
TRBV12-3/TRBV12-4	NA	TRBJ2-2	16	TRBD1	TGTGCCAGCAGTCTGCACGGGACAGGGGACACCGGGGAGCTGTTTTTT	CASSLHGTGDTGELFF